This T cell receptor beta chain was captured in a study of metastatic and nonmetastatic thyroid tumors. Looking at the study overall: It was across blood and tumor or nodule tissue from malignant and benign thyroid patients that repertoires were compared.

Patients underwent thyroid surgery, and none had received any treatment before it. MiXCR re-clonotyped the PCR reads for TCRdb. The table shows several thousand clones, with 25% to 35% occurring only once. The CDR3 is 15 amino acids. From germline, CDR1 is MNHEY and CDR2 SVGAGI. V was trimmed by 0 bases and J by 6 bases, leaving 11 bases between them. The sequenced sample was tumor tissue. V is TRBV6-5 and J is TRBJ2-2, with TRBD1 as a possible D gene (5 bases). This TCR derives from a female donor with papillary thyroid cancer or a benign thyroid nodule (not recorded which). Some clones in this sample may be carry-over from other donors' samples. CDR3 nucleotides: TGTGCCAGCAGTTACTCGAGTCAGGGTCCCGGGGAGCTGTTTTTT. This gives the protein CASSYSSQGPGELFF.